The clone carrying this T cell receptor (beta chain) has a handful of counts. Its antigen is not known. PCR was performed using 60 Vbeta and 13 Jbeta primers. Sequencing used immunoSEQ multiplex PCR; TCRdb keeps in-frame clones, though not all of them. The sample yields under 250,000 clones, around 85% seen once. This specimen belongs to a study of cytomegalovirus exposure and HLA in healthy donors. General study findings and limits: Sequencing likely generated an artifact that appeared as a cluster of highly shared sequence variants. The study listed approximately 160 cytomegalovirus-associated TCR beta chains. Reported performance of the classifier showed diagnosis of cytomegalovirus status with high specificity and sensitivity.

Healthy donors of bone marrow made up the group. Germline V gene sequence: CDR1 SGHTA, CDR2 FQGNSA. The CDR3 is made up of 16 amino acids. J gave up 3 bases and V 5 bases, and 8 bases lay outside the gene matches. The source material was PBMCs. The V call is TRBV7-2, the J call TRBJ2-1, with 9 bases aligning to TRBD2. The origin of this receptor is a human donor in good health. The CDR3 here is CASSPAGGRRYNEQFF. CDR3 bases: TGTGCCAGCAGCCCCGCGGGGGGGCGCCGCTACAATGAGCAGTTCTTC.